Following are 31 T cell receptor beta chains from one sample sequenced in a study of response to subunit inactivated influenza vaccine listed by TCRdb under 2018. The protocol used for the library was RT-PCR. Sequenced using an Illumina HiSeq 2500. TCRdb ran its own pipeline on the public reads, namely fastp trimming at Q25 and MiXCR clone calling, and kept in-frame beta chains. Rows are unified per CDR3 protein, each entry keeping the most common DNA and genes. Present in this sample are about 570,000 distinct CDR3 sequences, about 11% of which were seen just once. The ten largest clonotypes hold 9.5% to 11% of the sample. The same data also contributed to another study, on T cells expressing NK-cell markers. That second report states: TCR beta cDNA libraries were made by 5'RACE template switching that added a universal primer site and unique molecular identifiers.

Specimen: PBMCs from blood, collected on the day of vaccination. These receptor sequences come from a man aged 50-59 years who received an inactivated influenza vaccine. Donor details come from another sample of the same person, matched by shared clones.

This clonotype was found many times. CDR3 amino acids: CASSLRRMNTEAFF. In DNA, the CDR3 is TGTGCCAGCAGTTTAAGGCGGATGAACACTGAAGCTTTCTTT. This chain connects TRBV27 to TRBJ1-1; no reliable D call. Germline V lookup: CDR1 MNHEY, CDR2 SMNVEV (reference sequence). Trimming stripped 2 bases from V and 0 bases from J, with 7 bases between. There are 14 residues in the CDR3.

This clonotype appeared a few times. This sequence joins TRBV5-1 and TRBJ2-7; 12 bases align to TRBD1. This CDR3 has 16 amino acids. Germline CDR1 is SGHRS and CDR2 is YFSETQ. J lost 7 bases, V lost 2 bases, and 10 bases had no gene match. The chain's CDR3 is CASSFLGGQGAEEQYF. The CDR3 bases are TGCGCCAGCAGCTTCCTGGGGGGACAGGGGGCTGAAGAGCAGTACTTC. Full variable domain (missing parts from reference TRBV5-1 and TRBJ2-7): KAGVTQTPRYLIKTRGQQVTLSCSPISGHRSVSWYQQTPGQGLQFLFEYFSETQRNKGNFPGRFSGRQFSNSRSEMNVSTLELGDSALYLCASSFLGGQGAEEQYFGPGTRLTVT.

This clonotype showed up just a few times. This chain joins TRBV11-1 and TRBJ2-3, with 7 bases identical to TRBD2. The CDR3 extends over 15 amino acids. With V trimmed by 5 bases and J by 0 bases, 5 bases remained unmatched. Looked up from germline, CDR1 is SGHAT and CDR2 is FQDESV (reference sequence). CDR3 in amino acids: CASSAPRESTDTQYF. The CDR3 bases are TGTGCCAGCAGCGCCCCGCGGGAGAGCACAGATACGCAGTATTTT.

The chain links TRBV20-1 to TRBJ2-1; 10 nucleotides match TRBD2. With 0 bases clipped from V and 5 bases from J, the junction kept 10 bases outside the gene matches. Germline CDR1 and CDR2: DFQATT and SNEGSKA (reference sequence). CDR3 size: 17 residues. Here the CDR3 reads CSARDHGLAAHHNEQFF. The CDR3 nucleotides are TGCAGTGCTAGAGACCACGGACTAGCGGCGCATCACAATGAGCAGTTCTTC.

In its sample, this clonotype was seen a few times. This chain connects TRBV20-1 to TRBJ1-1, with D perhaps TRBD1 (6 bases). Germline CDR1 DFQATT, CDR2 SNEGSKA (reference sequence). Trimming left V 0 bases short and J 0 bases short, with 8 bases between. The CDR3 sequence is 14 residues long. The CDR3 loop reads CSAREGALNTEAFF. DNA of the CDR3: TGCAGTGCTAGAGAGGGGGCCCTGAACACTGAAGCTTTCTTT.

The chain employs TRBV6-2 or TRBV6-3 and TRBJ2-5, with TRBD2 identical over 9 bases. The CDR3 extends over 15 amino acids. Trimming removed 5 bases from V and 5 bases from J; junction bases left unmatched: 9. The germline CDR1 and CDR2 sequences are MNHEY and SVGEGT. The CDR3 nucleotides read TGTGCCAGCAGTGTCCGTAGCGGGAGCGGGGAGACCCAGTACTTC. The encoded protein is CASSVRSGSGETQYF.

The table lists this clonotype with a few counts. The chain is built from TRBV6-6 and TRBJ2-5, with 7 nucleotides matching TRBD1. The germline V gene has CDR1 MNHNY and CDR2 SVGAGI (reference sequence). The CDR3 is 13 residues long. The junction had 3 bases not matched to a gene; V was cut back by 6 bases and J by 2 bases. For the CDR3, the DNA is TGTGCCAGCAGAGACAGGGAGCAAGAGACCCAGTACTTC. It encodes CASRDREQETQYF.

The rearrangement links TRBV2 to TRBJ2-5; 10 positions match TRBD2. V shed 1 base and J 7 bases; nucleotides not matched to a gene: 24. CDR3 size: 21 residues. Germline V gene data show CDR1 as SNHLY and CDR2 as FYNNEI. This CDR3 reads CASSEELGTQRGGRSRWTQYF. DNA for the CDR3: TGTGCCAGCAGTGAAGAGCTCGGGACGCAGCGGGGGGGCCGATCCCGGTGGACCCAGTACTTC.

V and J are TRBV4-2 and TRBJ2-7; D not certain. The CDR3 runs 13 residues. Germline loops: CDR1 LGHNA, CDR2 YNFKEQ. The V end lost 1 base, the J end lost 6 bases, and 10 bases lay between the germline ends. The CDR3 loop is CASSQVSGGEQYF. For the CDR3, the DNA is TGTGCCAGCAGCCAAGTGTCGGGCGGCGAGCAGTACTTC.

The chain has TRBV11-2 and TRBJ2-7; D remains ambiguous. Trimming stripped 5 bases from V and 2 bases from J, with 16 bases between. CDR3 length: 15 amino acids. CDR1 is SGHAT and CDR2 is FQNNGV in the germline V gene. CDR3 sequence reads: CASSPGPTSPYEQYF. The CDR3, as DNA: TGTGCCAGCAGCCCCGGGCCAACTTCCCCCTACGAGCAGTACTTC.

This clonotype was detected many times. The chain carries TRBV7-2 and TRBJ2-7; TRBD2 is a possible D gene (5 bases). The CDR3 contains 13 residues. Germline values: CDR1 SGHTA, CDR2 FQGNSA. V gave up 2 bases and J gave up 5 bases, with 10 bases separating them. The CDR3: CASSLSPGNEQYF. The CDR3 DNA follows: TGTGCCAGCAGCTTAAGTCCGGGGAACGAGCAGTACTTC. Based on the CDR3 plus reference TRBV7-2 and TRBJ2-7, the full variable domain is GAGVSQSPSNKVTEKGKDVELRCDPISGHTALYWYRQSLGQGLEFLIYFQGNSAPDKSGLPSDRFSAERTGGSVSTLTIQRTQQEDSAVYLCASSLSPGNEQYFGPGTRLTVT.

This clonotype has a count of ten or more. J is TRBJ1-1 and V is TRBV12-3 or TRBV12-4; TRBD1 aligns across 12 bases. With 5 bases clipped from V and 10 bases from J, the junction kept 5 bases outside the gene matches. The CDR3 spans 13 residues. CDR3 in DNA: TGTGCCAGCAGTCCGGGACAGGGGGCTGGAGCTTTCTTT. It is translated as CASSPGQGAGAFF.

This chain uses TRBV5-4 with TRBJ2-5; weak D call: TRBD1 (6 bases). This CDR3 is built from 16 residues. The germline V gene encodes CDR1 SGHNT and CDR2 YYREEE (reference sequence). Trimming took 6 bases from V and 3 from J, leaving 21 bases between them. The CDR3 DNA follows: TGTGCCAGCAAAAAGTTCGTGACAGGAGTAGAAGAGACCCAGTACTTC. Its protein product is CASKKFVTGVEETQYF.

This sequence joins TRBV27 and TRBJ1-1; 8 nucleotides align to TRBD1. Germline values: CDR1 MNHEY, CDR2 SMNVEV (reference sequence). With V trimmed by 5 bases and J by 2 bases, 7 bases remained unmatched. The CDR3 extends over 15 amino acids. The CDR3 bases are TGTGCCAGCAGTCTAAATGGACAGGGTAACACTGAAGCTTTCTTT. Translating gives CASSLNGQGNTEAFF.

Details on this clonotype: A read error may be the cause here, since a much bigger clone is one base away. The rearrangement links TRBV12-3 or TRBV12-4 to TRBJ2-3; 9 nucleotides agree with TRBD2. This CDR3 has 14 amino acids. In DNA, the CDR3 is TGTGTCAGCACTCCGGGACTAGCAAGCGATACGCAGTATTTT. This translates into CVSTPGLASDTQYF.

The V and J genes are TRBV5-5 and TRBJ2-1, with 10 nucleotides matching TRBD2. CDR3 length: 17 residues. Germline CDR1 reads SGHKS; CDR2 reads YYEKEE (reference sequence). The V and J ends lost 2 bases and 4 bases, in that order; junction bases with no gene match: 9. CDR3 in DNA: TGTGCCAGCAGCTTAGCGGGAGGGAGGGGGTTTTACAATGAGCAGTTCTTC. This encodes CASSLAGGRGFYNEQFF.

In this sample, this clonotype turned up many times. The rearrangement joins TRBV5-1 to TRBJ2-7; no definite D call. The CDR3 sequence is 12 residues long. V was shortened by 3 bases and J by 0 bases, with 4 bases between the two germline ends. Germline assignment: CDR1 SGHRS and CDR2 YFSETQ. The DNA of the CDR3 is TGCGCCAGCAGCTCTCACTCCTACGAGCAGTACTTC. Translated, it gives CASSSHSYEQYF.

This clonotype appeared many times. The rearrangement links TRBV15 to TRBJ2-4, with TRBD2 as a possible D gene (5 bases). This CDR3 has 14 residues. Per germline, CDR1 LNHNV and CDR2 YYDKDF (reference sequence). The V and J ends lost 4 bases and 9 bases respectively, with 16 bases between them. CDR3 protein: CATSIDLSGGIQYF. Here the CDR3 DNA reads TGTGCCACCAGCATAGACCTCTCCGGAGGCATTCAGTACTTC.

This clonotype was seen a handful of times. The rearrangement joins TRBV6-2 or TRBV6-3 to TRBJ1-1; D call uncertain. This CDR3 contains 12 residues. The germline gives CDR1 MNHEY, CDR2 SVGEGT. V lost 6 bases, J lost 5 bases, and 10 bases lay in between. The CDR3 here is CASRPYGTEAFF. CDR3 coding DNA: TGTGCCAGCAGACCCTATGGGACTGAAGCTTTCTTT.

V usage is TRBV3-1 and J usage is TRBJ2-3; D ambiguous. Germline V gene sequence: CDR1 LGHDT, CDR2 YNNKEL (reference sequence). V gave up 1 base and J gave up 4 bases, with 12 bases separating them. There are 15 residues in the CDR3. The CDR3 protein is CASSQGPHAPDTQYF. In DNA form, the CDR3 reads TGTGCCAGCAGCCAAGGACCGCACGCGCCAGATACGCAGTATTTT.

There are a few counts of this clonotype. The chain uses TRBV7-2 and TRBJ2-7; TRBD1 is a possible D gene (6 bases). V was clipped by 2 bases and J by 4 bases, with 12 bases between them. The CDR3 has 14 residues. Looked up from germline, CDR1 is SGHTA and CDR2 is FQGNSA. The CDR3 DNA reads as TGTGCCAGCAGCTTAAGGACAGTACCTTACGAGCAGTACTTC. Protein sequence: CASSLRTVPYEQYF.

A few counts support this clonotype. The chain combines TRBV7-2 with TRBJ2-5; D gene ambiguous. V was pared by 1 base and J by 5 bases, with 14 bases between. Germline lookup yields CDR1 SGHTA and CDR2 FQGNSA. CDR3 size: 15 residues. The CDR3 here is CASSLGAGQWETQYF. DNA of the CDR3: TGTGCCAGCAGCTTAGGGGCCGGGCAGTGGGAGACCCAGTACTTC.

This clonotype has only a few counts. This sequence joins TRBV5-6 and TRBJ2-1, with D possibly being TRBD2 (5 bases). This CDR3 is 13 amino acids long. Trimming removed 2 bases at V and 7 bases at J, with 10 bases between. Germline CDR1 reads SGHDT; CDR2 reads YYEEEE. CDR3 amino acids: CASSFPSGNEQFF. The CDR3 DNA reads TGTGCCAGCAGCTTCCCCTCGGGAAATGAGCAGTTCTTC.

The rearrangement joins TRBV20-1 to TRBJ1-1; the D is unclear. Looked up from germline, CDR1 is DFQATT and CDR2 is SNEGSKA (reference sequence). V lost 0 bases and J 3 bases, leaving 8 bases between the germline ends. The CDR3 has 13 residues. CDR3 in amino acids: CSARETDDTEAFF. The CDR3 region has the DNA TGCAGTGCTAGAGAAACTGACGACACTGAAGCTTTCTTT.

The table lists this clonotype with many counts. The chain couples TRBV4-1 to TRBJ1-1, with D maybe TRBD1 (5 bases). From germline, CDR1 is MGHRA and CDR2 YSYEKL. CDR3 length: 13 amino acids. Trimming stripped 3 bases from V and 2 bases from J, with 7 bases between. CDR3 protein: CASSQGVNTEAFF. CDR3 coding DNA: TGCGCCAGCAGCCAGGGGGTCAACACTGAAGCTTTCTTT.

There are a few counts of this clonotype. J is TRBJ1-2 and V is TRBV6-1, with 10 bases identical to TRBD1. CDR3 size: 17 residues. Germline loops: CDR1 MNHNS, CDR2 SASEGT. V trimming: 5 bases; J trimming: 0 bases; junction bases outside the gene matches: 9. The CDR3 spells CASSTRRTGGSNYGYTF. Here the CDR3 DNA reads TGTGCCAGCAGTACACGCCGGACAGGGGGGTCTAACTATGGCTACACCTTC.

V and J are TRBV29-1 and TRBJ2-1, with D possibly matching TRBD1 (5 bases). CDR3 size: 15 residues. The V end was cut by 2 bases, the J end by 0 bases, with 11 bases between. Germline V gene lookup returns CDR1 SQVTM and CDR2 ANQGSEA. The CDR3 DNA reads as TGCAGCGTTGAATTTGGGGCGGTCTCCTACAATGAGCAGTTCTTC. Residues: CSVEFGAVSYNEQFF.

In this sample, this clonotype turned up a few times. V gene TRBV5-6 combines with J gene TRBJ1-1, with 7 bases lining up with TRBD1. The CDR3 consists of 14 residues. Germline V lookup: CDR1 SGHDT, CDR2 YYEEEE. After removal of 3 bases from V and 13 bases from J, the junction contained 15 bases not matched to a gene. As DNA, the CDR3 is TGTGCCAGCAGCTCGGCCCGGGACAGCTATTTCGATTTCTTT. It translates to CASSSARDSYFDFF.

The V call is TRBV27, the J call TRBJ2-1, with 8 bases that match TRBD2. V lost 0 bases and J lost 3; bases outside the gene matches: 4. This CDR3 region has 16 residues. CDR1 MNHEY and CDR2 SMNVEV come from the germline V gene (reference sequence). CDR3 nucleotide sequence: TGTGCCAGCAGTTTATCGGTAGCGGGGAGCTACAATGAGCAGTTCTTC. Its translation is CASSLSVAGSYNEQFF.

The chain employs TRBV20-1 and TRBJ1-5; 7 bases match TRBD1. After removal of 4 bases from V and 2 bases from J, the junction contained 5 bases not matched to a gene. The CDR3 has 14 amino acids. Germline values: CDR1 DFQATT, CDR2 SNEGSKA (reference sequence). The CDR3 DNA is TGCAGTGCTAAGAGGACAGGAGGCAATCAGCCCCAGCATTTT. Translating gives CSAKRTGGNQPQHF.

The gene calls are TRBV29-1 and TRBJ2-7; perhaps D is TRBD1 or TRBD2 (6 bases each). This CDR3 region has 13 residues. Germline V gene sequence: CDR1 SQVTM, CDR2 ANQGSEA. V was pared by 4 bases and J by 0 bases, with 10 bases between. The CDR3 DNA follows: TGCAGCGTTGGAGGGGGAGGCTCCTACGAGCAGTACTTC. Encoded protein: CSVGGGGSYEQYF.